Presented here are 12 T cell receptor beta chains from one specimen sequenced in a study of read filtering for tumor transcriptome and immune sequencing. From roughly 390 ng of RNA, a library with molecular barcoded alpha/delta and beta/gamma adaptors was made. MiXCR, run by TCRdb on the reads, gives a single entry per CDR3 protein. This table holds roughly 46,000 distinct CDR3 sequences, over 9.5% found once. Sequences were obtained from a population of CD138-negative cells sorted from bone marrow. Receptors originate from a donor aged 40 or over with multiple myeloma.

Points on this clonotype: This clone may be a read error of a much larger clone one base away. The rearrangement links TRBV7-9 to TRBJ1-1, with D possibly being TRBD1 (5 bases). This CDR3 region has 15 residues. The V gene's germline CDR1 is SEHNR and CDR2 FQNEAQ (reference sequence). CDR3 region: CASSPKGRRNTGAFF. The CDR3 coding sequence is TGTGCCAGCAGCCCGAAGGGGAGGCGGAACACTGGAGCTTTCTTT.

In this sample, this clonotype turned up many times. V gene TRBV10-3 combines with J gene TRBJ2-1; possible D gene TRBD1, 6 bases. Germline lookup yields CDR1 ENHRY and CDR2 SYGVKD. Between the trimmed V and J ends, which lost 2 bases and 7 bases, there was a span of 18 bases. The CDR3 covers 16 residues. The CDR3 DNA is TGTGCCATCAGTGAGCCCTATTCTAACAGGGTAAATGAGCAGTTCTTC. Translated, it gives CAISEPYSNRVNEQFF.

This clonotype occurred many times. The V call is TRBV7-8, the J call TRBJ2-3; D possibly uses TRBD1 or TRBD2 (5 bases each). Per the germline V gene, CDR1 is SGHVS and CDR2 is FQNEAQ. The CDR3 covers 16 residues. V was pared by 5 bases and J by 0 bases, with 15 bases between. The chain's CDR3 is CASSPRSGPSTDTQYF. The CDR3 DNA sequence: TGTGCCAGCAGCCCCCGTTCGGGACCTAGCACAGATACGCAGTATTTT.

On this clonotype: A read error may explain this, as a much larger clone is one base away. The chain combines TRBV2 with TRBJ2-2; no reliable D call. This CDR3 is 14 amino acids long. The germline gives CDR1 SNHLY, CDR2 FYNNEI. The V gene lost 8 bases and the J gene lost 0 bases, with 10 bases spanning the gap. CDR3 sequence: CASEAIANTGELFF. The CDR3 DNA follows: TGTGCCAGCGAGGCTATCGCGAACACCGGGGAGCTGTTTTTT.

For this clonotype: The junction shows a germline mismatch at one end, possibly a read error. The CDR3 nucleotides read TGTGCCACCAGCAGCATGACGGGGGCTTTGCAGACCCAGCACTTC. This encodes CATSSMTGALQTQHF. The gene calls are TRBV15 and TRBJ2-5; D assignment may be TRBD1 or TRBD2 (6 bases each). The CDR3 runs to 15 residues. Per the germline V gene, CDR1 is LNHNV and CDR2 is YYDKDF (reference sequence).

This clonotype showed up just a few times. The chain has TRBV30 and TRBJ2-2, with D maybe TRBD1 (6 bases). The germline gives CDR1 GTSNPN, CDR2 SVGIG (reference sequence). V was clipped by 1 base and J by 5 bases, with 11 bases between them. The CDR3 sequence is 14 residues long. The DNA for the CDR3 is TGTGCCTGGAGTGGTGTGAGGGGGACCGGGGAGCTGTTTTTT. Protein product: CAWSGVRGTGELFF.

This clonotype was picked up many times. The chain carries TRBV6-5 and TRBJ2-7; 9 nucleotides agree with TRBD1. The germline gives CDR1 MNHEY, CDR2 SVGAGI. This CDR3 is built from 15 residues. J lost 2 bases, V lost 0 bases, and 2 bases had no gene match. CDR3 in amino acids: CASSYSGTGTYEQYF. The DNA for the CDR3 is TGTGCCAGCAGTTACTCCGGGACAGGGACCTACGAGCAGTACTTC.

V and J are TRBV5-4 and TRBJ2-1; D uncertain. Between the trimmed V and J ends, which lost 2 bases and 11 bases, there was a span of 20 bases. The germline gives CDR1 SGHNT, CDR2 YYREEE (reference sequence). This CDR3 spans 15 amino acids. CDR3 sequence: CASSLMSIGYGKQFF. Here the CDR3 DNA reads TGTGCCAGCAGCTTAATGAGTATTGGGTACGGTAAGCAGTTCTTC.

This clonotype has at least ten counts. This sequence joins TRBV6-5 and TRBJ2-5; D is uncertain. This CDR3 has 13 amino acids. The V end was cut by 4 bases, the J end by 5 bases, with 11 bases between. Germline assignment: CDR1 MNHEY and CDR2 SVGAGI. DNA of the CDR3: TGTGCCAGCAGTTCCCGATATGGGGAGACCCAGTACTTC. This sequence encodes CASSSRYGETQYF.

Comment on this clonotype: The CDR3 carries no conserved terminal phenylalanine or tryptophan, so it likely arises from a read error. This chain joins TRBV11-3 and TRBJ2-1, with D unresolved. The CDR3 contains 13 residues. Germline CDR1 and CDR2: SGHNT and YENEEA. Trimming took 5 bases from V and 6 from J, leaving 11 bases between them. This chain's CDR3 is CASSAQSANEQFL. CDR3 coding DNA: TGTGCCAGCAGCGCCCAATCGGCCAATGAGCAGTTCCTC.

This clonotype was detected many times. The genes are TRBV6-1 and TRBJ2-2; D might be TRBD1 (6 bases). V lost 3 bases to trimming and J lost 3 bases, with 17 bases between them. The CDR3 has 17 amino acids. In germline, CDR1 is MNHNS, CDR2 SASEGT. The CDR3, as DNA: TGTGCCAGCAGTGACCCGGGGTACAGGGTCGACACCGGGGAGCTGTTTTTT. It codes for CASSDPGYRVDTGELFF.

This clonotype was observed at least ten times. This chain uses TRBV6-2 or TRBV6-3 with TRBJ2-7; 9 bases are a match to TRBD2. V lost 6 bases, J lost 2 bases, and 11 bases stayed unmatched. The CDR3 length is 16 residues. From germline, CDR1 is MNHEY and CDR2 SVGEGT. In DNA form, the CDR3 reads TGTGCCAGCAGCTTCCAGAGACTAGCGGCGACCTACGAGCAGTACTTC. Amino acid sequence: CASSFQRLAATYEQYF.